Included here is one T cell receptor (beta chain) sequence, with context. At the DNA level, this CDR3 is encoded by other sequences in the same sample as well. The data stem from a study of blood T cell repertoires in COVID-19. Trimming took off 6 bases at V and 8 bases at J, with 13 bases between the two ends. CDR3 length: 13 amino acids. CDR1 is MDHEN and CDR2 is SYDVKM in the germline V gene. TCRdb keeps only in-frame clones here, not all; method: immunoSEQ multiplex PCR. The data show more than 300,000 clones, 92% seen once. Sequencing was performed on PBMCs or T cells enriched from blood (not recorded which). This sequence joins TRBV28 and TRBJ1-4; perhaps TRBD1 as D (5 bases). This clonotype was obtained from a woman in her thirties who had recovered from COVID-19. CDR3 nucleotide sequence: TGTGCCAGCAGCCTCGGGGGTTACGAAAAACTGTTTTTT. Its protein product is CASSLGGYEKLFF.